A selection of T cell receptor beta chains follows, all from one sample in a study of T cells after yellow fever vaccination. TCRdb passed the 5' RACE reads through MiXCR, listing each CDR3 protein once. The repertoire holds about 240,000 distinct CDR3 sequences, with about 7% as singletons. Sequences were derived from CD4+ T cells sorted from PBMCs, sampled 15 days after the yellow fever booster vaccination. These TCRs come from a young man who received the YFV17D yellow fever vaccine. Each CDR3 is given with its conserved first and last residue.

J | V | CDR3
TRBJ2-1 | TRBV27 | CASNLREGENEQFF
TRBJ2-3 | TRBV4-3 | CASSQGIRNTDTQYF
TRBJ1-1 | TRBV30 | CAWAQGPEAFF
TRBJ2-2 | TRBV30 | CAWRGLRLNTGELFF
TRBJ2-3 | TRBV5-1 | CASSPHVEGTDTQYF
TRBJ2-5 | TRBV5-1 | CASSPQGSETQYF
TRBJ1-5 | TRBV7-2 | CASSQAASGDGNQPQHF
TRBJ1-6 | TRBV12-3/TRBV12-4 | CASSTGHSPLHF
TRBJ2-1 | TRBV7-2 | CASSATVQAGNEQFF
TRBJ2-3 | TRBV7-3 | CASSSPYGTQYF
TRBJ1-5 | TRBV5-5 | CASSLAGTGPNQPQHF
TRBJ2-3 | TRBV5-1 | CASSSPEQTDTQYF
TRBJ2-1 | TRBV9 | CASSVGVTPYNEQFF
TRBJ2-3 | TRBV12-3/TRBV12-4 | CASRAGQSTDTQYF
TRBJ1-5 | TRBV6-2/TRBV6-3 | CASMGLRQPQHF
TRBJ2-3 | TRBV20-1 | CSARTGGSSDTQYF
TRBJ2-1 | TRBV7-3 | CASSPMGAGGPFEQFF
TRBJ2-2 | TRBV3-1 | CASSQDLIRRGNTGELFF
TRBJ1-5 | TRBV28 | CASSFIARGQPQHF
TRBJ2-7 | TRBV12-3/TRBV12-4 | CASSFTYGTWGEQYF
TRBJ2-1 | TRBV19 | CASSIRSQFNEQFF
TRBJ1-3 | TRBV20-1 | CSASPSTGGFGNTIYF
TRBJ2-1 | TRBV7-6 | CASSPLAGGPFEQFF
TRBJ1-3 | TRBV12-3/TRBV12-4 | CASNLGRRGNTIYF
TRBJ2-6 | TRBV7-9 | CASSPRGAGANVLTF
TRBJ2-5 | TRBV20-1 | CSAKLGQRETQYF
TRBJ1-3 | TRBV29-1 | CSVAPLGLPSSGNTIYF
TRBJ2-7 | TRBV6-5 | CASTPEGRPYEQYF
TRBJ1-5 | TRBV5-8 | CASSFRDRGSNQPQHF
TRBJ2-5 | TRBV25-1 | CASSAGVKYF
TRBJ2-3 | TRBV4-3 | CASSRDRGTDTQYF
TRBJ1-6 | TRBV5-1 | CASSLGSAAANSPLHF
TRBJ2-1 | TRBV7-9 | CASSWGEGEQFF
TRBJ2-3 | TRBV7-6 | CASSLGLAGVDTQYF
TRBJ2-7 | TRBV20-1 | CSATYRDYEQYF
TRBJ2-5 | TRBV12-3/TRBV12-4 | CASSFGLVPGTQYF
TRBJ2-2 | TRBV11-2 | CASSPRDHTGELFF
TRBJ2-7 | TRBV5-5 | CASSLANRVSYEQYF
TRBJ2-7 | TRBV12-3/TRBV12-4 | CASSPGLAGNEQYF
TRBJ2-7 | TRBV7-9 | CASSLGLAAEQYF
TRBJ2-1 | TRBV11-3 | CASSSRQVSYNEQFF